This T cell receptor beta chain was found in a study of T-cell reconstitution after alpha-beta-depleted transplantation in children. The CDR3 is 15 amino acids. Trimming removed 5 bases from V and 4 bases from J; junction bases left unmatched: 9. Germline V gives CDR1 MDHEN, CDR2 SYDVKM. This clonotype was seen many times. Preparing the TCRbeta library involved the use of unique molecular identifiers. TCRdb re-analysed the PCR reads in MiXCR, keeping a single row per CDR3 protein. Among around 93,000 distinct CDR3 sequences, roughly 8.4% were seen once, and the ten largest hold roughly 7%. The material sequenced was PBMCs from the stem cell graft donor, taken from the stem cell graft. This TCR derives from a human donor who donated a stem cell graft to a child with congenital amegakaryocytic thrombocytopenia. The rearrangement joins TRBV28 to TRBJ1-2; 8 bases align to TRBD1. The CDR3 nucleotides read TGTGCCAGCAGTCCCCGGACAGGGATACCCTATGGCTACACCTTC. Protein: CASSPRTGIPYGYTF.